One and the same sample provided the 10 T cell receptor beta chains below, sequenced in a study of cytomegalovirus exposure and HLA in healthy donors. PCR involved 60 Vbeta and 13 Jbeta primers. Sequenced by immunoSEQ multiplex PCR; TCRdb stores in-frame clones only, minus some. The table shows approximately 140,000 clones, with around 83% occurring only once. Sequencing was carried out using PBMCs. These receptors originate from a man between 35 and 55 years old in good health and CMV-seropositive.

This rearrangement joins TRBV19 to TRBJ1-1, with 10 bases lining up with TRBD1. The junction had 8 bases not matched to a gene; V was cut back by 7 bases and J by 6 bases. Per the germline V gene, CDR1 is LNHDA and CDR2 is SQIVND (reference sequence). The CDR3 totals 14 residues. CDR3 protein: CASTRTGGFSEAFF. CDR3 nucleotides: TGTGCCAGTACCAGGACAGGGGGGTTCTCTGAAGCTTTCTTT.

The V gene is TRBV11-3, the J gene TRBJ1-1; D unclear. The CDR3 has 14 residues. Trimming stripped 5 bases from V and 4 bases from J, with 14 bases between. In germline, CDR1 is SGHNT, CDR2 YENEEA. This CDR3 reads CASSPSIHGTEAFF. CDR3 coding DNA: TGTGCCAGCAGCCCTTCTATCCATGGCACTGAAGCTTTCTTT.

The chain employs TRBV19 and TRBJ1-1; 9 bases match TRBD1. The CDR3 spans 14 residues. V shed 4 bases and J 4 bases; nucleotides not matched to a gene: 4. CDR1 is LNHDA, CDR2 SQIVND, per germline (reference sequence). CDR3 loop: CASSTGQGFTEAFF. DNA for the CDR3: TGTGCCAGTAGTACCGGACAGGGGTTCACTGAAGCTTTCTTT.

This chain connects TRBV5-1 to TRBJ2-1; TRBD1 aligns across 8 bases. Germline V gives CDR1 SGHRS, CDR2 YFSETQ. CDR3 length: 15 amino acids. With 1 base clipped from V and 8 bases from J, the junction kept 8 bases outside the gene matches. CDR3 in amino acids: CASSLSPGGLDEQFF. For the CDR3, the DNA is TGCGCCAGCAGCTTGTCCCCAGGGGGCTTAGATGAGCAGTTCTTC.

CDR3 in amino acids: CASSLNGAGANQPQHF. The CDR3 DNA sequence: TGTGCCAGCAGCTTAAATGGGGCGGGGGCCAATCAGCCCCAGCATTTT. J is TRBJ1-5 and V is TRBV7-2, with a possible D match to TRBD1 (6 bases). Trimming pared 2 bases from V and 3 bases from J, leaving 14 bases between. Germline CDR1 is SGHTA and CDR2 is FQGNSA. The length of the CDR3 is 16 residues.

The V gene is TRBV27, the J gene TRBJ2-3; 11 positions agree with TRBD2. Germline CDR1 MNHEY, CDR2 SMNVEV (reference sequence). This CDR3 has 17 amino acids. With 6 bases clipped from V and 10 bases from J, the junction kept 18 bases outside the gene matches. The CDR3 region is CASSPSGGTGLKGSQYF. CDR3 bases: TGTGCCAGCAGCCCTAGCGGGGGGACGGGGTTAAAGGGGTCGCAGTATTTT.

This clone showed up just a few times. The rearrangement joins TRBV11-2 to TRBJ1-1; no firm D call. This CDR3 is built from 13 residues. Germline V gene lookup returns CDR1 SGHAT and CDR2 FQNNGV. The V end lost 10 bases, the J end lost 6 bases, and 18 bases lay between the germline ends. The CDR3 loop reads CATKLIGSAEAFF. CDR3 bases: TGTGCCACTAAACTAATAGGATCCGCTGAAGCTTTCTTT.

The chain is built from TRBV5-6 and TRBJ2-7, with 7 bases fitting TRBD1. J gave up 3 bases and V 4 bases, and 10 bases lay outside the gene matches. The CDR3 runs 15 residues. Per the germline V gene, CDR1 is SGHDT and CDR2 is YYEEEE. The CDR3 DNA sequence: TGTGCCAGCAGCCCGGGACGGGGACAGAGCTACGAGCAGTACTTC. It translates to CASSPGRGQSYEQYF.

The V call is TRBV5-1, the J call TRBJ2-2, with 7 bases aligning to TRBD2. Losses at the gene ends were 4 bases for V and 0 bases for J; bases not matched to a gene: 3. The CDR3 is made up of 15 amino acids. Germline V lookup: CDR1 SGHRS, CDR2 YFSETQ. CDR3 in amino acids: CASSKTSPNTGELFF. The CDR3 DNA is TGCGCCAGCAGCAAGACTAGCCCGAACACCGGGGAGCTGTTTTTT.

This clone has a single count. The chain is built from TRBV6-6 and TRBJ1-5; maybe TRBD1 (6 bases). This CDR3 has 15 amino acids. The ends were cut back, 6 bases at V and 6 bases at J, with 18 bases in the middle. Germline CDR1 and CDR2: MNHNY and SVGAGI (reference sequence). CDR3 region: CASSLLGGAGQPQHF. As DNA, the CDR3 is TGTGCCAGCAGCCTTCTTGGGGGCGCAGGTCAGCCCCAGCATTTT.